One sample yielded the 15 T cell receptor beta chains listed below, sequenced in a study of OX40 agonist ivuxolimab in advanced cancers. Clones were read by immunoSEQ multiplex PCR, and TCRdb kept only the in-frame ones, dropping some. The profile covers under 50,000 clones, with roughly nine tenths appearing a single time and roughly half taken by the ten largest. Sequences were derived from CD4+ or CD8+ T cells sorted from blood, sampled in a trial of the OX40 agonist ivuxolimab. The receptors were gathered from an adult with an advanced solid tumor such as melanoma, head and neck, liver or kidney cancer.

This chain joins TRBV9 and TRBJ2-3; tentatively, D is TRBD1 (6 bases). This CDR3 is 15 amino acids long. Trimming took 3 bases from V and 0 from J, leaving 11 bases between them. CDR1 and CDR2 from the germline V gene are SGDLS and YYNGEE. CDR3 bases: TGTGCCAGCAGCGCCCGGACAGCTAGCACAGATACGCAGTATTTT. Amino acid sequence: CASSARTASTDTQYF.

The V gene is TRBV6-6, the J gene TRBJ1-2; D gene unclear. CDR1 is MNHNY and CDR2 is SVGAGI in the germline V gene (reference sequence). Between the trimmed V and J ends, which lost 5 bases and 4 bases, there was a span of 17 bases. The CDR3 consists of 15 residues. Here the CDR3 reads CASSQDGSTFYGYTF. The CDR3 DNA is TGTGCCAGCAGTCAGGACGGCTCCACCTTCTATGGCTACACCTTC.

DNA of the CDR3: TGTGCCTGGAGGGCTAGACTAAACTCCTACGAGCAGTACTTC. It encodes CAWRARLNSYEQYF. V usage is TRBV30 and J usage is TRBJ2-5, with a possible D match to TRBD2 (5 bases). The J call may be in error: the DNA end matches TRBJ2-7 better. Germline V gene lookup returns CDR1 GTSNPN and CDR2 SVGIG (reference sequence). The CDR3 is made up of 14 amino acids.

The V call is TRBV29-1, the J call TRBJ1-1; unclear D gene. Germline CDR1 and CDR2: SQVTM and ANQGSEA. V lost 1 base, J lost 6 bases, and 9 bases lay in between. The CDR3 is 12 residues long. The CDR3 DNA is TGCAGCGTTGAAGGGCAGGACCCTGAAGCTTTCTTT. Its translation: CSVEGQDPEAFF.

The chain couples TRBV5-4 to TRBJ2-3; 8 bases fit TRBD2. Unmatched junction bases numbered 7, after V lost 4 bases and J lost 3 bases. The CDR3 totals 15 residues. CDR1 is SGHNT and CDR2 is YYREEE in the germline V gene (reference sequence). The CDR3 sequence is CASSTTSAVTDTQYF. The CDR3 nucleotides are TGTGCCAGCAGCACGACTAGCGCGGTTACAGATACGCAGTATTTT.

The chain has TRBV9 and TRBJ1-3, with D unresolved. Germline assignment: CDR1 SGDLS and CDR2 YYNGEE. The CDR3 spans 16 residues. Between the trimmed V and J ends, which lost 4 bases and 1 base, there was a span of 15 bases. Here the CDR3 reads CASSTNAPGSGNTIYF. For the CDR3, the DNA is TGTGCCAGCAGCACAAACGCCCCGGGGTCTGGAAACACCATATATTTT.

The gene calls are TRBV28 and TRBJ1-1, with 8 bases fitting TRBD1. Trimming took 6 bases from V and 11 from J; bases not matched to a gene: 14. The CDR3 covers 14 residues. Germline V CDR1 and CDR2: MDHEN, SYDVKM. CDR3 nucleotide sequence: TGTGCCAGCAGCTTGGGACAGGTGGGAAGGAGGGCTTTCTTT. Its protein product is CASSLGQVGRRAFF.

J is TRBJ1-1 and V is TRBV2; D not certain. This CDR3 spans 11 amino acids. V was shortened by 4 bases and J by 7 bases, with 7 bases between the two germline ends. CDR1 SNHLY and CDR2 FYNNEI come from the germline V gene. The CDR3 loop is CASSAGNEAFF. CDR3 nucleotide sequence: TGTGCCAGCAGTGCCGGGAATGAAGCTTTCTTT.

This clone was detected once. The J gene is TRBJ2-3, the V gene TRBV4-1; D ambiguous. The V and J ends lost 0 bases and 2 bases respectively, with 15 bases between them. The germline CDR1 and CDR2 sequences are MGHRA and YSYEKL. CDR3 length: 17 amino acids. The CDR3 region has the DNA TGCGCCAGCAGCCAAGAAACCGGCGGAATAAACACAGATACGCAGTATTTT. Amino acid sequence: CASSQETGGINTDTQYF.

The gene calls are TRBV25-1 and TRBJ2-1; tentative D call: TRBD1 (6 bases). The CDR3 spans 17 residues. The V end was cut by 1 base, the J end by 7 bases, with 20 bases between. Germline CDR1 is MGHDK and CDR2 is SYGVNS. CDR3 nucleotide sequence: TGTGCCAGCAGTGAATTCCCCCGGGACACAAGAGAGAATGAGCAGTTCTTC. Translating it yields CASSEFPRDTRENEQFF. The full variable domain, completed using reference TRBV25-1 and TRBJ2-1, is EADIYQTPRYLVIGTGKKITLECSQTMGHDKMYWYQQDPGMELHLIHYSYGVNSTEKGDLSSESTVSRIRTEHFPLTLESARPSHTSQYLCASSEFPRDTRENEQFFGPGTRLTVL.

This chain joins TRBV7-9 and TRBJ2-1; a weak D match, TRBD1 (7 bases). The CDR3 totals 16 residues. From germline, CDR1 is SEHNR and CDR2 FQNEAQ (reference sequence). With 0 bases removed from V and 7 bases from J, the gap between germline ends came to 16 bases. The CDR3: CASSLAGGGAGNEQFF. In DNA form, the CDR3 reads TGTGCCAGCAGCTTAGCTGGAGGGGGCGCTGGAAATGAGCAGTTCTTC.

The CDR3 sequence is CASSYTGKDQPQHF. As DNA, the CDR3 is TGTGCCAGCAGTTACACCGGGAAGGATCAGCCCCAGCATTTT. The rearrangement joins TRBV6-5 to TRBJ1-5; D gene ambiguous. The V end lost 2 bases, the J end lost 5 bases, and 10 bases lay between the germline ends. The germline V gene has CDR1 MNHEY and CDR2 SVGAGI. CDR3 size: 14 residues.

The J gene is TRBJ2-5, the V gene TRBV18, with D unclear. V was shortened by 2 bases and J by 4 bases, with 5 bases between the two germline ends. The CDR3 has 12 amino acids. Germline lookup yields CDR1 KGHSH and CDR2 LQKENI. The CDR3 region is CASSPRTETQYF. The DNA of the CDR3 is TGTGCCAGCTCACCAAGGACAGAGACCCAGTACTTC.

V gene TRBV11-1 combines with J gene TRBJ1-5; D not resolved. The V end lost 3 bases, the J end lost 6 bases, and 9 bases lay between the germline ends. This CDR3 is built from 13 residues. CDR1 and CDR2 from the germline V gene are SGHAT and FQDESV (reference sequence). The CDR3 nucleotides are TGTGCCAGCAGCTTCGAGGTGGGTCAGCCCCAGCATTTT. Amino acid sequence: CASSFEVGQPQHF. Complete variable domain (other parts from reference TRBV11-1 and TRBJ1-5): EAEVAQSPRYKITEKSQAVAFWCDPISGHATLYWYRQILGQGPELLVQFQDESVVDDSQLPKDRFSAERLKGVDSTLKIQPAELGDSAMYLCASSFEVGQPQHFGDGTRLSIL.

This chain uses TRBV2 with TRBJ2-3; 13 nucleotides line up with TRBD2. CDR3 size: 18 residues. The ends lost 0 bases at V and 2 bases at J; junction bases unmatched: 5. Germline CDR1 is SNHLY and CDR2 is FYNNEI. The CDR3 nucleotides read TGTGCCAGCAGTGAAGCTCGGGGACTAGCGGGACACACAGATACGCAGTATTTT. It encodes CASSEARGLAGHTDTQYF.